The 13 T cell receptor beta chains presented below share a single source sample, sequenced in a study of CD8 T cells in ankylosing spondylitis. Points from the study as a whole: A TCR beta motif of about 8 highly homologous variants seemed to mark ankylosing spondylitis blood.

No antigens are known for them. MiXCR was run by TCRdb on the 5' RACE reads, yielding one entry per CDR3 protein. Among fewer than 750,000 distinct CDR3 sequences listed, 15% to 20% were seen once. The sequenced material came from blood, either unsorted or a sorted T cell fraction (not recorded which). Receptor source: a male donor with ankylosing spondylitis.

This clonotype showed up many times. The CDR3 spells CSVDTGGETEAFF. The CDR3 nucleotides are TGCAGCGTGGACACAGGGGGGGAGACTGAAGCTTTCTTT. The rearrangement joins TRBV29-1 to TRBJ1-1; TRBD1 matches at 8 bases. V dropped 6 bases and J dropped 5; count of bases not matched to a gene: 8. The CDR3 loop spans 13 amino acids. Germline V gene sequence: CDR1 SQVTM, CDR2 ANQGSEA.

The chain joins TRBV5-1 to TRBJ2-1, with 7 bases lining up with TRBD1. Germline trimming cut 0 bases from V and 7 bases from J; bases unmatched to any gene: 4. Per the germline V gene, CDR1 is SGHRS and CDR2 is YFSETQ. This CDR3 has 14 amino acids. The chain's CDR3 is CASSLGQGVNEQFF. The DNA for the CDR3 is TGCGCCAGCAGCTTGGGACAGGGCGTAAATGAGCAGTTCTTC.

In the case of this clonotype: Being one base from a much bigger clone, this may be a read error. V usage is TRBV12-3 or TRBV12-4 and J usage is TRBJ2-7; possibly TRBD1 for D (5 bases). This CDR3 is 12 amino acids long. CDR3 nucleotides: TGTGCCAGCAGTCCCACTGAACAGGCTAGTCACTTC. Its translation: CASSPTEQASHF.

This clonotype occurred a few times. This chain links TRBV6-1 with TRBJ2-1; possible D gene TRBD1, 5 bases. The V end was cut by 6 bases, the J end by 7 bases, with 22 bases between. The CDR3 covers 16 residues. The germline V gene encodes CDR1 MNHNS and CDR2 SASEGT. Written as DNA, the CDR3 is TGTGCCAGCAGATCCACCAGGGCTCCCTACGGGAATGAGCAGTTCTTC. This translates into CASRSTRAPYGNEQFF.

The CDR3 sequence: CSFRPPYNEQFF. The CDR3 DNA reads TGCAGCTTTCGCCCCCCCTACAATGAGCAGTTCTTC. The V call is TRBV29-1, the J call TRBJ2-1; D unclear. The CDR3 extends over 12 amino acids. The ends were cut back, 8 bases at V and 2 bases at J, with 10 bases in the middle. Germline loops: CDR1 SQVTM, CDR2 ANQGSEA.

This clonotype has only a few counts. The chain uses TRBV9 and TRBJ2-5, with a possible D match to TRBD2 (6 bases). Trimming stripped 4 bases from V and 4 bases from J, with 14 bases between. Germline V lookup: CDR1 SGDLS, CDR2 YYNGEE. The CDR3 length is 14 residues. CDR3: CASSIRDSGETQYF. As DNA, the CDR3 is TGTGCCAGCAGCATACGGGACTCCGGAGAGACCCAGTACTTC.

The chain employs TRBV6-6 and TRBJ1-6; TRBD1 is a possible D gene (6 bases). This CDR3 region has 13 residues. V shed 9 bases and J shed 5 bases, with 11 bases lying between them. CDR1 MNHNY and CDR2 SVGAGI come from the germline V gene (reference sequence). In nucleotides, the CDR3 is TGTGCCAGTAGACAGGCCAATAATTCACCCCTCCACTTT. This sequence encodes CASRQANNSPLHF.

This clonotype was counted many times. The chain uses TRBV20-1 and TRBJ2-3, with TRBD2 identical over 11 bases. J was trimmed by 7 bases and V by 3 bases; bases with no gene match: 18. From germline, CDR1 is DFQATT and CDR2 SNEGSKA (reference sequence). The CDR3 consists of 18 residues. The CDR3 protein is CSARGQTALRLAGNTQYF. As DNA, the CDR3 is TGCAGTGCTAGGGGACAGACAGCCCTCCGACTAGCGGGAAATACGCAGTATTTT.

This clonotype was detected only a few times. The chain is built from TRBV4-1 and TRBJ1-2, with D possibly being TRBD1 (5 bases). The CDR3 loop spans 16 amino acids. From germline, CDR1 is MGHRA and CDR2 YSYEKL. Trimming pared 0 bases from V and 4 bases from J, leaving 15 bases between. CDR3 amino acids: CASSQDARGTLYGYTF. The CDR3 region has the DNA TGCGCCAGCAGCCAAGATGCGAGGGGAACTCTCTATGGCTACACCTTC.

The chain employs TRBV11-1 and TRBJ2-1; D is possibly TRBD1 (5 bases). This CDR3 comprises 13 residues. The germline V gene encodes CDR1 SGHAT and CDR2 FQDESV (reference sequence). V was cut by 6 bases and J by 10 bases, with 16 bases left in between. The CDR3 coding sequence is TGTGCCAGCAGTACAGGCTACCATGTGGAGCAGTTCTTC. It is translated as CASSTGYHVEQFF.

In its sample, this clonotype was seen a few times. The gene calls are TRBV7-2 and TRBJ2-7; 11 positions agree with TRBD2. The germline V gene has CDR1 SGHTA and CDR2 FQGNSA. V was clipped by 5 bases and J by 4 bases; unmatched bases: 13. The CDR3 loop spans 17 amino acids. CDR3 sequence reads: CASSLFRGTSGSYEQYF. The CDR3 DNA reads TGTGCCAGCAGCCTCTTCCGAGGGACTAGCGGTAGTTACGAGCAGTACTTC. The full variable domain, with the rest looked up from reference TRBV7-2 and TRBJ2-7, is GAGVSQSPSNKVTEKGKDVELRCDPISGHTALYWYRQSLGQGLEFLIYFQGNSAPDKSGLPSDRFSAERTGGSVSTLTIQRTQQEDSAVYLCASSLFRGTSGSYEQYFGPGTRLTVT.

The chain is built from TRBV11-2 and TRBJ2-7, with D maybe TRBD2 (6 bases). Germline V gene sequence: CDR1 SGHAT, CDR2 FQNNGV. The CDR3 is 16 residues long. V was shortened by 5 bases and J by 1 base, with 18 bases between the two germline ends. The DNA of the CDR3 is TGTGCCAGCAGCCCAAAACCGGGCGGGGAATCCTACGAGCAGTACTTC. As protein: CASSPKPGGESYEQYF.

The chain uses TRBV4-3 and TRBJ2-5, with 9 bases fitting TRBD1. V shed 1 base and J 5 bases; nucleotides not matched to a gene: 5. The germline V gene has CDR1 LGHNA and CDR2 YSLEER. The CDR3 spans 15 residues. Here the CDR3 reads CASSQVRTGVETQYF. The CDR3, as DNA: TGCGCCAGCAGCCAAGTTAGGACAGGGGTGGAGACCCAGTACTTC.